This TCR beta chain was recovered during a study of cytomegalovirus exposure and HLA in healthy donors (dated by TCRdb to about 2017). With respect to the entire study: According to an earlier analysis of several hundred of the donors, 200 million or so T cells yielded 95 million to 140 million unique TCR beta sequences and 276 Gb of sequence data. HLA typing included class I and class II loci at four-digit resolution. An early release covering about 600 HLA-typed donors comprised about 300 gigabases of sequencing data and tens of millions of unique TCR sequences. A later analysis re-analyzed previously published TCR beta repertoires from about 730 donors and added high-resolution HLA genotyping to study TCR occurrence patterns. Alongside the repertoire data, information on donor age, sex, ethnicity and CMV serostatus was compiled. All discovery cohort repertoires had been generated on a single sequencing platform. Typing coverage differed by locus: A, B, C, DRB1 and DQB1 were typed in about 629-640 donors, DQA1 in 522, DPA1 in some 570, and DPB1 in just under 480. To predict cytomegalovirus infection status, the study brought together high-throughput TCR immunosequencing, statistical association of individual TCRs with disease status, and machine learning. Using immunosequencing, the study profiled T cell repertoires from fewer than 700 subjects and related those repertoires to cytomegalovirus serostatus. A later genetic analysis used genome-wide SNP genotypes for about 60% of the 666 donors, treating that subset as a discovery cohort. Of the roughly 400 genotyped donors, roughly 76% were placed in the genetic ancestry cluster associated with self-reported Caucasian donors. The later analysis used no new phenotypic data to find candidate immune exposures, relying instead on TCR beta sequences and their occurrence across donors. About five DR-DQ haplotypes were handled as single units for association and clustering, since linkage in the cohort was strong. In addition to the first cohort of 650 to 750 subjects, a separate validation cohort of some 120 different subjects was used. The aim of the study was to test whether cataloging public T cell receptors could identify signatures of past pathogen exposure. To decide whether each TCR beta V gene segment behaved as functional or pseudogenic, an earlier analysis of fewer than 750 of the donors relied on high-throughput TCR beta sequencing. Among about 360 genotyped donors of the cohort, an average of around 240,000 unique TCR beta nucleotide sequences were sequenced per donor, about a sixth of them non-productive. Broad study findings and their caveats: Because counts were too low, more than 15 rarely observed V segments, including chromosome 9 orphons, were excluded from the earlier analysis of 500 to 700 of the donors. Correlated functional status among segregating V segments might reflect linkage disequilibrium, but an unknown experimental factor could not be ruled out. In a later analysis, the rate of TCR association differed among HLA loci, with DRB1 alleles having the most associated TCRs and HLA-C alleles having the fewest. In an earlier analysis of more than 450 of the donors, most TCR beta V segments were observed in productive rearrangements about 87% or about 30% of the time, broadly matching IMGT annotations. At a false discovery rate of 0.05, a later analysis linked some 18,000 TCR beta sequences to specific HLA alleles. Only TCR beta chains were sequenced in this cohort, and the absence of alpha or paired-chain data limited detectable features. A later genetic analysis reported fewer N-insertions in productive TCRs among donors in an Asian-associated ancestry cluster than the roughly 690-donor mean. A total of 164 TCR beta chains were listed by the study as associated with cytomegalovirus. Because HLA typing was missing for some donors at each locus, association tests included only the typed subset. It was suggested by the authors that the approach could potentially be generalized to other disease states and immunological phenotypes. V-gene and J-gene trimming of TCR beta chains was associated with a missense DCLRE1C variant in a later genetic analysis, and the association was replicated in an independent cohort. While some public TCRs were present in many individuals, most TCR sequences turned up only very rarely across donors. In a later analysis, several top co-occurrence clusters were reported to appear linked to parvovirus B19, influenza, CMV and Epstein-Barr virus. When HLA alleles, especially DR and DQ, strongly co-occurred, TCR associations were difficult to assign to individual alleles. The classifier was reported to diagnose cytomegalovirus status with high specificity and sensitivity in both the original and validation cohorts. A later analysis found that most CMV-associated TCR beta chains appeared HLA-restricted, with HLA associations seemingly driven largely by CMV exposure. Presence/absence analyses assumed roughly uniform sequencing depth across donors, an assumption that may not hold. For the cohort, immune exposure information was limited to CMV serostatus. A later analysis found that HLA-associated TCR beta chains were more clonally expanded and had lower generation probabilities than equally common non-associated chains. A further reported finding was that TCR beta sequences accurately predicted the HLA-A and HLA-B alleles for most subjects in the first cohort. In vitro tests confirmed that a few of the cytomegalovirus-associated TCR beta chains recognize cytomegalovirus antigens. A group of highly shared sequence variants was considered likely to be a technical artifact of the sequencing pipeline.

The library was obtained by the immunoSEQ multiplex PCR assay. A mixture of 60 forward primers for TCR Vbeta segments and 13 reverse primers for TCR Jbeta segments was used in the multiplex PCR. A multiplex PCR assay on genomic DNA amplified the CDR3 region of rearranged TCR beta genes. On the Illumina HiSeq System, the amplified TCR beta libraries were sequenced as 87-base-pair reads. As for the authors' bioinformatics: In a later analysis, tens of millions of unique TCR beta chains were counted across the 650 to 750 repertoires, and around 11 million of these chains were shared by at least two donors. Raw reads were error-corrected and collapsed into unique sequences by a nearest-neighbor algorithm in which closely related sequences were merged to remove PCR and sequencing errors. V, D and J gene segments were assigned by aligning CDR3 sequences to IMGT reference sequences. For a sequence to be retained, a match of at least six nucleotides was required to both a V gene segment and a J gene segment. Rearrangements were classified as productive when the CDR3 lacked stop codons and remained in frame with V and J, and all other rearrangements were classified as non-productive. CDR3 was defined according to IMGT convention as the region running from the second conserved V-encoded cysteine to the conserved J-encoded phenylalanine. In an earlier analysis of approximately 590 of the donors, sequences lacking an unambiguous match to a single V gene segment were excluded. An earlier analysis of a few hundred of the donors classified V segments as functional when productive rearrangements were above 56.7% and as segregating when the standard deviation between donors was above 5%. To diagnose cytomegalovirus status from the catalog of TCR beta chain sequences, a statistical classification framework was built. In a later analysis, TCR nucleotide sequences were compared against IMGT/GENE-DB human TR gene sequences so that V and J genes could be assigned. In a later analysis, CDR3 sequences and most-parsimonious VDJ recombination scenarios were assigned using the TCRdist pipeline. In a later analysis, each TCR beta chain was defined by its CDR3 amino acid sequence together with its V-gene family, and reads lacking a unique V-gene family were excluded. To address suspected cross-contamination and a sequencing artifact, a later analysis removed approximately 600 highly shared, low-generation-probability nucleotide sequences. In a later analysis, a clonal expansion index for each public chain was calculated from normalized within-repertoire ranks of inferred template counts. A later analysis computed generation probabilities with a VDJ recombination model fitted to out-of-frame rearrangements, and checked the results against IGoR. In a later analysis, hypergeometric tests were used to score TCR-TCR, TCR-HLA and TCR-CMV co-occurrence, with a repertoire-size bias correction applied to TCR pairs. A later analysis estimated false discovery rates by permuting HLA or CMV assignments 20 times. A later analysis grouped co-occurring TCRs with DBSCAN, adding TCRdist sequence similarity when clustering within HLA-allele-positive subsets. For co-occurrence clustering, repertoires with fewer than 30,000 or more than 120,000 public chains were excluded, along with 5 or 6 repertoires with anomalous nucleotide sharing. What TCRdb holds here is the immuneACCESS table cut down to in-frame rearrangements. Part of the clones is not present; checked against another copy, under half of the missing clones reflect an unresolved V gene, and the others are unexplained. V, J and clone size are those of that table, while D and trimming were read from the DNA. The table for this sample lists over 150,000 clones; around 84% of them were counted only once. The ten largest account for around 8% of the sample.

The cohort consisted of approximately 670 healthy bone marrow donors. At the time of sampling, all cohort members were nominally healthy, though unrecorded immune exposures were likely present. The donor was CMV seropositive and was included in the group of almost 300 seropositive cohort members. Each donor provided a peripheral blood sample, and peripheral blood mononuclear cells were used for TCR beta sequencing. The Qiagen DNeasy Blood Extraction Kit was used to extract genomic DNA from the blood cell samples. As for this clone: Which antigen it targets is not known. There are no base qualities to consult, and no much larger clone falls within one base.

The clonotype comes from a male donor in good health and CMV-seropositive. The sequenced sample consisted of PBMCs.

The CDR3 protein: CASSKAGEQGYNSPLHF. The nucleotides are TGTGCCAGCAGCAAAGCAGGCGAGCAGGGCTATAATTCACCCCTCCACTTT. The chain links TRBV13 with TRBJ1-6; TRBD1 is a weak D gene call, 5 bases matching. Its CDR3 holds 17 amino acids, cysteine through phenylalanine. Only the CDR3 DNA stays, 51 bases, in frame from base 1. Deletion took 5 bases off V and 3 bases off J, with a span of 17 bases between the germline ends. The germline V gene (reference sequence) gives CDR1 as PRHDT and CDR2 as FYEKMQ.